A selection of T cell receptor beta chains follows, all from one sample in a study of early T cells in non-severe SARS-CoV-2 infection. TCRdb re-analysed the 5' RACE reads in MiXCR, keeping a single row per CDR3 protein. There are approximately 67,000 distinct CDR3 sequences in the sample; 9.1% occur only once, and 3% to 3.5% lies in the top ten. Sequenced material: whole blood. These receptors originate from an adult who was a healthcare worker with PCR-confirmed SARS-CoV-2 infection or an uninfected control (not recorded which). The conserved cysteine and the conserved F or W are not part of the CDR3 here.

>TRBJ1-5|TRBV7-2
ASSFQGGINQPQH
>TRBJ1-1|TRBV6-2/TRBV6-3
ASRTGRMNTEAF
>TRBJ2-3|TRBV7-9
ASSLSTDTQY
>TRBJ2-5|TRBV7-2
ASSSAGGSQETQY
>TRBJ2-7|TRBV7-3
ASSLNPQGSEQY
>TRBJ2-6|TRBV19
ASSISDSGANVLT
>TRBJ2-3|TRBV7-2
ASRWDRTDTQY
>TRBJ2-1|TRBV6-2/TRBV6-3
ASSQRDPRNEQF
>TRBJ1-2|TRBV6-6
ASREQGAYGYT
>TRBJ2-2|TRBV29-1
SVQGTSVSGELF
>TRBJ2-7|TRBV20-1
SARDPKGQGAEQY
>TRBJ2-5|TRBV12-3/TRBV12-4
ASSSAIAGETQY
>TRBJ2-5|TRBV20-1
SAYNDTQETQY
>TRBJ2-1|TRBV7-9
ASSFGRDSYNEQF
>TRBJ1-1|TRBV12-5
ASGAGGLNTEAF
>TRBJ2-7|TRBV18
ASSPGSGRNEQY
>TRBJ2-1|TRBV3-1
ASSQYGRSPYNEQF
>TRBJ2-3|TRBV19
ASSRLTSTDTQY
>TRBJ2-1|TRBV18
ASSPSGQGKNEQF
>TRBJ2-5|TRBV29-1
SIRDRPGSQETQY
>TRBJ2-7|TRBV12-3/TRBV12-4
ASSLAPYEQY
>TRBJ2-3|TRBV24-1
ATSDSRRDTDTQY
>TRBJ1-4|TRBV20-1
SARASGQGKLF
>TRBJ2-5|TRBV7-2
ASSLVRGSQETQY
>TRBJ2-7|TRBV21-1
ASSKRDGYEQY
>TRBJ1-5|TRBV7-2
ASSLAGQINQPQH
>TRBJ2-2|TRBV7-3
ASSPRVVLGELF
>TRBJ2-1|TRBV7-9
ASSEITGTRNEQF
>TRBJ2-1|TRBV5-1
ASSPGQGTYNEQF
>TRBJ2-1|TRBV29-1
SVEGGASGNNEQF
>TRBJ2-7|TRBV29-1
SVVQGAYEQY
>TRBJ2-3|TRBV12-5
ASGSGQGGVPDTQY
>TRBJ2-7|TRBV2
ASSGRDRSYEQY
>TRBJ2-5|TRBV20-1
SAPLAWETQY
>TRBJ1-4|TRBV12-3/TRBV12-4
ASSLDSRGEKLF
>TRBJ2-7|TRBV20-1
SAHGTPYEQY
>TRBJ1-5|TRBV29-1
SVGGSQSNQPQH
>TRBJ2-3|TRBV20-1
SARVAIAMERSTDTQY
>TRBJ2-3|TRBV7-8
ASSLGDSTDTQY
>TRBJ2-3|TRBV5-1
ASGAGTNGTDTQY
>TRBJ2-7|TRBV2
ASRRTSRYEQY
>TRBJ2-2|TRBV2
ASRGRGWNTGELF
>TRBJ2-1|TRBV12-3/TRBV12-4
ASRWTEDEQF
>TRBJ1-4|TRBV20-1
SARGWGTGIATNEKLF
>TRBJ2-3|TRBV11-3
ASSLHTDTQY